Included here is one T cell receptor (beta chain) sequence, with context. Its antigen is unidentified. This sample was taken from a study of cytomegalovirus exposure and HLA in healthy donors. At the level of the study: Unique TCR beta sequences numbering 120 million or so came from about 179 million T cells in an earlier analysis.

Findings and limits, study-wide: Upon later analysis, TCR association rates were observed to vary by HLA locus, being highest for DRB1 and lowest for HLA-C.

The PCR ran on 60 Vbeta and 13 Jbeta primers. Original processing notes: Later work found 80 million or so unique TCR beta chains, with 10 million to 14 million shared. The assay was immunoSEQ multiplex PCR, and TCRdb's table has in-frame clones only and misses some. V, J and clone size were drawn from that table, and D and trimming were deduced from the DNA. The repertoire holds 140,000 to 150,000 clones, 72% seen once, with approximately 2% in the top ten. The CDR3 consists of 14 residues. The V end lost 3 bases, the J end lost 3 bases, and 8 bases lay between the germline ends. Germline-derived CDR1 and CDR2 are MDHEN and SYDVKM.

The genes are TRBV28 and TRBJ2-2; maybe TRBD2 (6 bases). The source of this sequence is a man between 40 and 49 years old in good health and CMV-seronegative. Sequenced: PBMCs. The CDR3 DNA is TGTGCCAGCAGTTTGCTAGCGTACACCGGGGAGCTGTTTTTT. Amino acids: CASSLLAYTGELFF.